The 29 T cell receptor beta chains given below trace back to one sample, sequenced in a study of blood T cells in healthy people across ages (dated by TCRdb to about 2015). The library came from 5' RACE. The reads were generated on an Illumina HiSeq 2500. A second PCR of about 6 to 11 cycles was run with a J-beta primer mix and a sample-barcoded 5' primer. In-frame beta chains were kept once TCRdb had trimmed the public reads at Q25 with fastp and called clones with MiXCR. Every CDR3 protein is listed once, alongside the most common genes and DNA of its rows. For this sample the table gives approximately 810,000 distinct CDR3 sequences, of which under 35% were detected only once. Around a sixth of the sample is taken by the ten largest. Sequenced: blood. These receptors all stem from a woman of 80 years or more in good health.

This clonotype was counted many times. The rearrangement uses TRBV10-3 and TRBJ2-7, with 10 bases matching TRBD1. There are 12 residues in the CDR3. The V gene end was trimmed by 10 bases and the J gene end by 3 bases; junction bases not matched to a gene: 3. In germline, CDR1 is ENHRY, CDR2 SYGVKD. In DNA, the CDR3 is TGTGCCAACGGGGACAGGGGCTACGAGCAGTACTTC. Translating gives CANGDRGYEQYF.

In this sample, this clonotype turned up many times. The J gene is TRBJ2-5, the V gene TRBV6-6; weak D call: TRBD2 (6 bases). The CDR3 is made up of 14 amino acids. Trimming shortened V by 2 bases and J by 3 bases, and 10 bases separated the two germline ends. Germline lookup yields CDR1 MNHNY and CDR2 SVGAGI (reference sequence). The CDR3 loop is CASSYGWGEETQYF. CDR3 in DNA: TGTGCCAGCAGTTACGGTTGGGGGGAAGAGACCCAGTACTTC.

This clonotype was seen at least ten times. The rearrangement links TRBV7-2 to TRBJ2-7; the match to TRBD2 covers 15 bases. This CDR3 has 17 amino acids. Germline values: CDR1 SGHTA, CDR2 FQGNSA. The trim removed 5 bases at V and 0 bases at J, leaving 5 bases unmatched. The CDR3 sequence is CASSRGTSGGSSYEQYF. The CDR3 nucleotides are TGTGCCAGCAGCAGGGGGACTAGCGGGGGGAGCTCCTACGAGCAGTACTTC.

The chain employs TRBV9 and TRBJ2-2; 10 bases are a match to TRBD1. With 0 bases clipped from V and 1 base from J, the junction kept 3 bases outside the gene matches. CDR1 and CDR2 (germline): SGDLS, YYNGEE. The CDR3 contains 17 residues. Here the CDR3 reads CASSVGQGAGNTGELFF. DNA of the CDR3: TGTGCCAGCAGCGTAGGACAGGGGGCAGGGAACACCGGGGAGCTGTTTTTT.

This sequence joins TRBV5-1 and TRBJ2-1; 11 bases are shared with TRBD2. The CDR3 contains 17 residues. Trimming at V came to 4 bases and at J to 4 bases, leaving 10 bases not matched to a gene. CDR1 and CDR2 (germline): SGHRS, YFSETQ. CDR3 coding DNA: TGCGCCAGCAGCCAAGAGTGGGGGACTAGCGGTTACAATGAGCAGTTCTTC. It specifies CASSQEWGTSGYNEQFF.

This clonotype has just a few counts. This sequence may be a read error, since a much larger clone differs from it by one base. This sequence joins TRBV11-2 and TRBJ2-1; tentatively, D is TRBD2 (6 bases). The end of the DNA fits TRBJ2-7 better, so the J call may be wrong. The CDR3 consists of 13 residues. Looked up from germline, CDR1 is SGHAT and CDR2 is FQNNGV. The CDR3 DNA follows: TGTGCCAGCAGCCGCGGGGAAGGCAATGAGCAGTACTTC. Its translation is CASSRGEGNEQYF.

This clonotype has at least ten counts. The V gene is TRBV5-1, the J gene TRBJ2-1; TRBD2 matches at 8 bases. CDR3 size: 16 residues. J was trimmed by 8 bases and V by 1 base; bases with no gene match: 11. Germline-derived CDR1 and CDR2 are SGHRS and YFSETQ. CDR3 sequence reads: CASSLTAGLGSDEQFF. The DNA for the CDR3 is TGCGCCAGCAGCTTGACCGCGGGACTAGGATCTGATGAGCAGTTCTTC.

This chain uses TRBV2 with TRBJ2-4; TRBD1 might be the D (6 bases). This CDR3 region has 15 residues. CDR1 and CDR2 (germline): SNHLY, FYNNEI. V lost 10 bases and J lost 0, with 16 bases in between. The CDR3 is CAIQGQSIAKNIQYF. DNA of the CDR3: TGTGCCATACAAGGACAGTCGATAGCCAAAAACATTCAGTACTTC. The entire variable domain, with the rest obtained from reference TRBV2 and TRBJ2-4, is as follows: EPEVTQTPSHQVTQMGQEVILRCVPISNHLYFYWYRQILGQKVEFLVSFYNNEISEKSEIFDDQFSVERPDGSNFTLKIRSTKLEDSAMYFCAIQGQSIAKNIQYFGAGTRLSVL.

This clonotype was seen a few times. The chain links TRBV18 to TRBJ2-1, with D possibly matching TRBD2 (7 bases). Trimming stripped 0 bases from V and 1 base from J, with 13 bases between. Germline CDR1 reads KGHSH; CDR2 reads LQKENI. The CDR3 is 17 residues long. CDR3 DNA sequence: TGTGCCAGCTCACCACCGTGGGGGGGCCAGTCCTACAATGAGCAGTTCTTC. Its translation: CASSPPWGGQSYNEQFF.

The CDR3 sequence is CASSISGGLQFF. Written as DNA, the CDR3 is TGTGCCAGCAGCATTAGCGGGGGCCTGCAGTTCTTC. The V and J genes are TRBV11-2 and TRBJ2-1; 9 nucleotides line up with TRBD2. V was clipped by 5 bases and J by 12 bases; unmatched bases: 5. Germline-derived CDR1 and CDR2 are SGHAT and FQNNGV. The CDR3 loop spans 12 amino acids.

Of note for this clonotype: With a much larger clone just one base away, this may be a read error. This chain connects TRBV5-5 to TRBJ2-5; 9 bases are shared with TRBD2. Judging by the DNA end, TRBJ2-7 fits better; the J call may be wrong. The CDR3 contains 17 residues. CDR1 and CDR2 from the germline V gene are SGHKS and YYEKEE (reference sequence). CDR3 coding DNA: TGTGCCAGCAGCTTACCCAGACGAGCGGGGGGCCGCTACGAGCAGTACTTC. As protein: CASSLPRRAGGRYEQYF.

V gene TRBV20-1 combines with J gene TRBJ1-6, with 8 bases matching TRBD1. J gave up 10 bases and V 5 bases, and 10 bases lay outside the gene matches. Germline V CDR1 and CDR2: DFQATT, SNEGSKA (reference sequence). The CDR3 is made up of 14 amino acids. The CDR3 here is CSAQVTGAGSPLHF. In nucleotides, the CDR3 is TGCAGTGCTCAAGTGACAGGGGCCGGATCACCCCTCCACTTT.

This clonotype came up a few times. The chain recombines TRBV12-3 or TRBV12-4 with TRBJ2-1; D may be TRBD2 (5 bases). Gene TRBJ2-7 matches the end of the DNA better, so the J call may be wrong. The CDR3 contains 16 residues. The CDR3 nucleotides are TGTGCCAGCAGCCCGGACTGGATGAGCTCCTACAATGAGCAGTACTTC. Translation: CASSPDWMSSYNEQYF.

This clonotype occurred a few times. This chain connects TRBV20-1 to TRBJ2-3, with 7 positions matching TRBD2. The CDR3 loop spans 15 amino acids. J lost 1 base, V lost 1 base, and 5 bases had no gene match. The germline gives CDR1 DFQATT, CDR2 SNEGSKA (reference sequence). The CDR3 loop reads CSARVKRDGTDTQYF. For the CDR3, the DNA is TGCAGTGCTAGAGTTAAGCGGGACGGCACAGATACGCAGTATTTT.

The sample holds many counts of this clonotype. The CDR3 region is CASSQPGTLRGQFF. DNA for the CDR3: TGCGCCAGCAGCCAGCCAGGGACACTTCGGGGGCAGTTCTTC. The J gene is TRBJ2-1, the V gene TRBV4-3; weak D call: TRBD1 (6 bases). The V end lost 3 bases, the J end lost 12 bases, and 18 bases lay between the germline ends. Per germline, CDR1 LGHNA and CDR2 YSLEER. The CDR3 loop spans 14 amino acids.

The chain's CDR3 is CASSLALRGGGTEAFF. The CDR3 nucleotides read TGTGCCAGCAGCTTAGCATTAAGGGGGGGAGGGACTGAAGCTTTCTTT. V is TRBV7-2 and J is TRBJ1-1; TRBD1 is a possible D gene (6 bases). Germline CDR1 reads SGHTA; CDR2 reads FQGNSA. CDR3 length equals 16 residues. V was shortened by 0 bases and J by 5 bases, with 16 bases between the two germline ends.

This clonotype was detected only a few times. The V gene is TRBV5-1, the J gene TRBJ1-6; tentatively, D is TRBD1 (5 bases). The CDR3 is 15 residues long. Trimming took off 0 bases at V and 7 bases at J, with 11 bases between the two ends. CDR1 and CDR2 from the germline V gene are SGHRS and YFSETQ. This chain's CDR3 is CASSLGQPFNSPLHF. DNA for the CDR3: TGCGCCAGCAGCTTGGGACAGCCATTCAATTCACCCCTCCACTTT.

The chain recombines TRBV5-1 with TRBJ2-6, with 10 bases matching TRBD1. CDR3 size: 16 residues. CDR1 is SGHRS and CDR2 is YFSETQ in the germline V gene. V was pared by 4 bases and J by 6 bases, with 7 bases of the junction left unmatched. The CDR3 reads CASSDAGTGEANVLTF. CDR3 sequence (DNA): TGCGCCAGCAGCGACGCCGGGACAGGGGAGGCCAACGTCCTGACTTTC.

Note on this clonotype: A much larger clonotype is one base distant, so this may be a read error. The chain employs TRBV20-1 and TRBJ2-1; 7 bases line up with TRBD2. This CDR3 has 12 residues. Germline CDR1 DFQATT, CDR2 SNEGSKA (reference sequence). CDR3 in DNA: TGCAGGGCTAGAAGGACTAGAGCTGAGCAGTTCTTC. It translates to CRARRTRAEQFF.

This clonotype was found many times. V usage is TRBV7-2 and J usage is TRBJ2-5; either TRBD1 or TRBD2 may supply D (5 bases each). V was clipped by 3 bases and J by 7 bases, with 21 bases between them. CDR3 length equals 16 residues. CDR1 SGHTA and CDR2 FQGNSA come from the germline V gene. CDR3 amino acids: CASSFTRDRNSGTQYF. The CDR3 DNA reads TGTGCCAGCAGCTTTACACGGGACCGAAACTCGGGGACCCAGTACTTC.

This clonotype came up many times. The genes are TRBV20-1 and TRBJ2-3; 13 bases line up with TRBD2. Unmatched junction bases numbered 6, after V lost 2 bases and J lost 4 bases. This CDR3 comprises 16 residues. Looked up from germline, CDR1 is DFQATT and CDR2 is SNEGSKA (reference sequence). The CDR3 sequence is CSARPTSGGEADTQYF. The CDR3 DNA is TGCAGTGCTAGACCCACTAGCGGGGGGGAGGCAGATACGCAGTATTTT.

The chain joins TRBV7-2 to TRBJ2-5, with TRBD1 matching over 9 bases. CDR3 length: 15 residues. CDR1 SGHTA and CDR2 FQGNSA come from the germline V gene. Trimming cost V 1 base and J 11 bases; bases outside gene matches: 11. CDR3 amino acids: CASSLGQGGYNEQYF. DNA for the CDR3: TGTGCCAGCAGCTTAGGACAGGGGGGATACAATGAGCAGTACTTC.

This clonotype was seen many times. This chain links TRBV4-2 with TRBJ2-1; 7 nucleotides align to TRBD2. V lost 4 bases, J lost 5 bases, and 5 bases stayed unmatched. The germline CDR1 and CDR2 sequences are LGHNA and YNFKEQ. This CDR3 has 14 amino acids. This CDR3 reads CASSRREGDNEQFF. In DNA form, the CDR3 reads TGTGCCAGCAGCCGGAGGGAGGGAGACAATGAGCAGTTCTTC.

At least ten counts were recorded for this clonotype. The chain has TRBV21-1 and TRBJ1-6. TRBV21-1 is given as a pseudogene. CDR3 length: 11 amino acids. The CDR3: CASHFNSPLHF. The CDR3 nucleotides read TGTGCCAGCCATTTTAATTCACCCCTCCACTTT.

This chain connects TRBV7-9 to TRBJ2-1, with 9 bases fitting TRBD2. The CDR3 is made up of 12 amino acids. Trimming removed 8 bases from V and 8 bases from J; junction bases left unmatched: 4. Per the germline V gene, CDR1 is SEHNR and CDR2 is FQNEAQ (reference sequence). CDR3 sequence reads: CASSSGRYEQFF. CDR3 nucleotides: TGTGCCAGCTCGAGCGGGAGGTATGAGCAGTTCTTC. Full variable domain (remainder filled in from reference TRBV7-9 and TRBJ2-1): DTGVSQNPRHKITKRGQNVTFRCDPISEHNRLYWYRQTLGQGPEFLTYFQNEAQLEKSRLLSDRFSAERPKGSFSTLEIQRTEQGDSAMYLCASSSGRYEQFFGPGTRLTVL.

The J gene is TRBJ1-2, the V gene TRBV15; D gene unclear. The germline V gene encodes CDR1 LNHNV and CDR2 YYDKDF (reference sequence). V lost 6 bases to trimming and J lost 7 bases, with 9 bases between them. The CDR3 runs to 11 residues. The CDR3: CATSGGLGYTF. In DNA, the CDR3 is TGTGCCACCAGTGGAGGGCTTGGCTACACCTTC.

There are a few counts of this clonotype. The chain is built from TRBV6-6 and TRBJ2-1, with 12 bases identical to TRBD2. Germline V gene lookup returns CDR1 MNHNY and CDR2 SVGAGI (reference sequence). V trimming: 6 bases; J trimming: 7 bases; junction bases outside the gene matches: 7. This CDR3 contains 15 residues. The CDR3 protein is CASRASGGVGNEQFF. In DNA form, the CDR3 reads TGTGCCAGCAGGGCTAGCGGGGGGGTGGGGAATGAGCAGTTCTTC.

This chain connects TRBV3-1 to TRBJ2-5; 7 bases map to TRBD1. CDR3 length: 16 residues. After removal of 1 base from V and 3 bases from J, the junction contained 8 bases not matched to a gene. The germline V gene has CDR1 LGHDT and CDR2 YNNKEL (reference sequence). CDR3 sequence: CASSQALRGCEETQYF. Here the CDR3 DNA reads TGTGCCAGCAGCCAAGCCCTCAGGGGGTGTGAAGAGACCCAGTACTTC.

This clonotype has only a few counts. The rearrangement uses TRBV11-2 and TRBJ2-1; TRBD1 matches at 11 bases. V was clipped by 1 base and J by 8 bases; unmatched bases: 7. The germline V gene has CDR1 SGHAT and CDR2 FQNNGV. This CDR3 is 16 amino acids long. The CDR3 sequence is CASSLGDRGVKDEQFF. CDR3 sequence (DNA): TGTGCCAGCAGCTTAGGGGACAGGGGGGTCAAAGATGAGCAGTTCTTC.